The 27 T cell receptor beta chains in this list originate from one sample, sequenced in a study of blood T cell repertoires in COVID-19. Libraries were prepared by immunoSEQ multiplex PCR; TCRdb keeps only in-frame clonotypes and omits some of them. Here the sample spans under 200,000 clones, just under 80% being singletons. The sample comprised peripheral blood. The receptor set was obtained from a man in his 70s with active or convalescent COVID-19.

The rearrangement joins TRBV4-1 to TRBJ2-7; perhaps TRBD1 as D (6 bases). Trimming pared 0 bases from V and 6 bases from J, leaving 15 bases between. This CDR3 has 15 amino acids. In germline, CDR1 is MGHRA, CDR2 YSYEKL. The CDR3 sequence is CASSQETAGVGEQYF. The DNA of the CDR3 is TGCGCCAGCAGCCAAGAAACCGCAGGGGTAGGCGAGCAGTACTTC.

This clone was recorded a few times. The V gene is TRBV6-5, the J gene TRBJ1-1; 7 bases are a match to TRBD1. The V gene end was trimmed by 6 bases and the J gene end by 0 bases; junction bases not matched to a gene: 7. There are 15 residues in the CDR3. In germline, CDR1 is MNHEY, CDR2 SVGAGI. This chain's CDR3 is CASRDEQGLNTEAFF. The CDR3 DNA sequence: TGTGCCAGCAGGGATGAACAGGGGCTGAACACTGAAGCTTTCTTT.

Written as DNA, the CDR3 is TGTGCCTGGACCCCCCCAGGGACAGAGGGAGGAAAACTGTTTTTT. Translated: CAWTPPGTEGGKLFF. The chain has TRBV30 and TRBJ1-4; 7 positions match TRBD1. V gave up 4 bases and J gave up 10 bases; unmatched junction bases: 15. CDR1 is GTSNPN, CDR2 SVGIG, per germline (reference sequence). CDR3 length: 15 amino acids.

CDR3 amino acids: CASSGLAGAGTDTQYF. The CDR3 nucleotides are TGCGCCAGCAGCGGATTAGCGGGAGCGGGCACAGATACGCAGTATTTT. The chain uses TRBV5-1 and TRBJ2-3, with 9 bases aligning to TRBD2. Germline V CDR1 and CDR2: SGHRS, YFSETQ. The CDR3 has 16 amino acids. Trimming removed 4 bases from V and 1 base from J; junction bases left unmatched: 7.

This chain uses TRBV5-7 with TRBJ1-2; 10 nucleotides agree with TRBD1. TRBV5-7 carries the ORF label, with uncertain function. The CDR3 is 17 amino acids. J was trimmed by 4 bases and V by 5 bases; bases with no gene match: 14. This CDR3 reads CASRPGQGSSRFYGYTF. CDR3 DNA sequence: TGTGCCAGCAGACCGGGACAGGGGTCTTCCAGGTTCTATGGCTACACCTTC.

The V and J genes are TRBV7-2 and TRBJ2-2, with D possibly matching TRBD1 (5 bases). The V and J ends lost 1 base and 2 bases respectively, with 8 bases between them. Germline V gene lookup returns CDR1 SGHTA and CDR2 FQGNSA. This CDR3 comprises 15 residues. CDR3: CASSLGTYNTGELFF. CDR3 DNA: TGTGCCAGCAGCTTAGGGACATACAACACCGGGGAGCTGTTTTTT.

This rearrangement joins TRBV7-9 to TRBJ2-3; no firm D call. The germline V gene has CDR1 SEHNR and CDR2 FQNEAQ (reference sequence). V was cut by 5 bases and J by 2 bases, with 14 bases left in between. This CDR3 region has 15 residues. The CDR3 coding sequence is TGTGCCAGCAGCCCCTCCGCGGCGTACACAGATACGCAGTATTTT. Encoded protein: CASSPSAAYTDTQYF.

This chain joins TRBV6-5 and TRBJ1-2, with TRBD1 as a possible D gene (5 bases). V lost 6 bases to trimming and J lost 3 bases, with 11 bases between them. The CDR3 runs to 13 residues. CDR1 MNHEY and CDR2 SVGAGI come from the germline V gene. The CDR3 DNA reads TGTGCCAGCAGCACCAGGGATTACTATGGCTACACCTTC. Amino acids: CASSTRDYYGYTF.

The CDR3 bases are TGCGCCAGCAGCCAGGAACTACAGGGGGGAACTCAGCCCCAGCATTTT. It translates to CASSQELQGGTQPQHF. The V call is TRBV4-1, the J call TRBJ1-5, with 8 bases identical to TRBD1. The CDR3 runs 16 residues. Germline-derived CDR1 and CDR2 are MGHRA and YSYEKL. The junction had 10 bases not matched to a gene; V was cut back by 3 bases and J by 6 bases.

This chain joins TRBV18 and TRBJ2-4; 9 bases are shared with TRBD1. The CDR3 has 15 amino acids. CDR1 and CDR2 (germline): KGHSH, LQKENI. V was clipped by 3 bases and J by 8 bases; unmatched bases: 8. The CDR3 nucleotides are TGTGCCAGCTCACCCCCAGAGGACAGGGGATACATTCAGTACTTC. Protein product: CASSPPEDRGYIQYF.

This clone has more than one count but fewer than ten. The chain recombines TRBV29-1 with TRBJ1-1; D is ambiguous. The V end was cut by 3 bases, the J end by 1 base, with 6 bases between. In germline, CDR1 is SQVTM, CDR2 ANQGSEA. This CDR3 is built from 12 residues. CDR3 sequence (DNA): TGCAGCGTTGAGAAAGCGAACACTGAAGCTTTCTTT. Translated, it gives CSVEKANTEAFF.

The gene calls are TRBV6-6 and TRBJ1-1, with a weak D call TRBD1 (5 bases). The germline gives CDR1 MNHNY, CDR2 SVGAGI (reference sequence). The CDR3 loop spans 14 amino acids. Trimming took 6 bases from V and 1 from J, leaving 12 bases between them. CDR3 sequence reads: CASRRSTGNTEAFF. The CDR3 bases are TGTGCCAGCAGGAGATCAACAGGGAACACTGAAGCTTTCTTT.

V is TRBV7-8 and J is TRBJ2-5, with 8 bases identical to TRBD2. Germline V gives CDR1 SGHVS, CDR2 FQNEAQ. J gave up 5 bases and V 5 bases, and 4 bases lay outside the gene matches. CDR3 size: 13 residues. The CDR3 coding sequence is TGTGCCAGCAGCCGAGCGGGAGTGGAGACCCAGTACTTC. This gives the protein CASSRAGVETQYF.

V and J are TRBV18 and TRBJ1-2, with 7 positions matching TRBD1. The CDR3 sequence is 15 residues long. The V gene's germline CDR1 is KGHSH and CDR2 LQKENI. J gave up 3 bases and V 3 bases, and 7 bases lay outside the gene matches. Here the CDR3 reads CASSPPGQADYGYTF. For the CDR3, the DNA is TGTGCCAGCTCACCCCCCGGACAGGCGGACTATGGCTACACCTTC.

This chain uses TRBV7-8 with TRBJ1-6; D perhaps matches TRBD1 (5 bases). From germline, CDR1 is SGHVS and CDR2 FQNEAQ. With 5 bases removed from V and 3 bases from J, the gap between germline ends came to 14 bases. CDR3 length: 16 amino acids. CDR3 in DNA: TGTGCCAGCAGCCCTCTCCAGGGAAACTATAATTCACCCCTCCACTTT. It yields the protein CASSPLQGNYNSPLHF.

This chain joins TRBV7-2 and TRBJ2-3; possibly TRBD2 for D (5 bases). Germline CDR1 reads SGHTA; CDR2 reads FQGNSA. Trimming cost V 1 base and J 5 bases, with 13 bases left between them. CDR3 length equals 15 residues. This chain's CDR3 is CASSLGWGAGDTQYF. The CDR3 bases are TGTGCCAGCAGCTTAGGGTGGGGTGCGGGAGATACGCAGTATTTT.

The chain links TRBV5-1 to TRBJ1-4; TRBD1 is a possible D gene (5 bases). CDR3 length equals 14 residues. Germline loops: CDR1 SGHRS, CDR2 YFSETQ. V shed 4 bases and J shed 0 bases, with 7 bases lying between them. The CDR3 protein is CASSQGPTNEKLFF. The CDR3 DNA follows: TGCGCCAGCAGCCAGGGTCCAACTAATGAAAAACTGTTTTTT.

The chain has TRBV9 and TRBJ1-2, with D possibly being TRBD1 (5 bases). The CDR3 sequence is 12 residues long. CDR1 and CDR2 (germline): SGDLS, YYNGEE. Trimming removed 7 bases at V and 5 bases at J, with 12 bases between. The CDR3 nucleotides read TGTGCCAGCCTCCGAACAGGTTATGGCTACACCTTC. As protein: CASLRTGYGYTF.

The rearrangement links TRBV11-2 to TRBJ2-1, with 10 positions matching TRBD2. Germline CDR1 reads SGHAT; CDR2 reads FQNNGV. Germline trimming cut 5 bases from V and 0 bases from J; bases unmatched to any gene: 4. The CDR3 runs to 16 residues. CDR3 nucleotides: TGTGCCAGCAGCCCTAGCGGGGGTTCCTCCTACAATGAGCAGTTCTTC. The encoded protein is CASSPSGGSSYNEQFF. Based on the CDR3 plus reference TRBV11-2 and TRBJ2-1, the full variable domain is EAGVAQSPRYKIIEKRQSVAFWCNPISGHATLYWYQQILGQGPKLLIQFQNNGVVDDSQLPKDRFSAERLKGVDSTLKIQPAKLEDSAVYLCASSPSGGSSYNEQFFGPGTRLTVL.

V usage is TRBV3-1 (or the pseudogene TRBV3-2) and J usage is TRBJ2-3; a possible D gene is TRBD2 (5 bases). V lost 4 bases and J 4 bases, leaving 12 bases between the germline ends. Germline assignment: CDR1 LGHDT and CDR2 YNNKEL (reference sequence). The CDR3 has 14 amino acids. The CDR3 loop is CASSLLVGADTQYF. In DNA, the CDR3 is TGTGCCAGCAGCCTTCTAGTCGGGGCAGATACGCAGTATTTT.

V usage is TRBV6-5 and J usage is TRBJ2-1; 10 bases are a match to TRBD2. The CDR3 is 16 amino acids. With 0 bases clipped from V and 6 bases from J, the junction kept 5 bases outside the gene matches. In germline, CDR1 is MNHEY, CDR2 SVGAGI. CDR3 sequence reads: CASSYSRASGSNEQFF. The CDR3 nucleotides are TGTGCCAGCAGTTACTCGAGGGCTAGCGGGAGCAATGAGCAGTTCTTC.

The chain is built from TRBV9 and TRBJ2-7; D may be TRBD1 (6 bases). Germline CDR1 reads SGDLS; CDR2 reads YYNGEE. V was cut by 0 bases and J by 7 bases, with 14 bases left in between. This CDR3 has 14 residues. CDR3 in amino acids: CASSVATGLGEQYF. In DNA, the CDR3 is TGTGCCAGCAGCGTAGCGACAGGTTTGGGGGAGCAGTACTTC.

The chain is built from TRBV12-3 or TRBV12-4 and TRBJ2-2, with D possibly TRBD1 on 5 matching bases. CDR3 length: 13 residues. Between the trimmed V and J ends, which lost 3 bases and 5 bases, there was a span of 7 bases. As DNA, the CDR3 is TGTGCCAGCAGTTTGCAGGGAACCGGGGAGCTGTTTTTT. This gives the protein CASSLQGTGELFF.

CDR3 sequence: CASSAGTSRGTDTQYF. Written as DNA, the CDR3 is TGTGCCAGCAGCGCTGGGACTAGCCGGGGCACAGATACGCAGTATTTT. The genes are TRBV7-3 and TRBJ2-3, with 9 positions matching TRBD2. The CDR3 is 16 residues long. Germline trimming cut 5 bases from V and 1 base from J; bases unmatched to any gene: 7. CDR1 and CDR2 from the germline V gene are SGHTA and FQGTGA.

This clone has more than one count but fewer than ten. The chain links TRBV18 to TRBJ1-1; no clear D. Trimming took 2 bases from V and 4 from J, leaving 11 bases between them. Germline loops: CDR1 KGHSH, CDR2 LQKENI. CDR3 length equals 14 residues. The CDR3 is CASSPAGGPTEAFF. The DNA of the CDR3 is TGTGCCAGCTCACCAGCAGGAGGTCCCACTGAAGCTTTCTTT.

This chain's CDR3 is CASSYSPGLQETQYF. CDR3 nucleotides: TGTGCCAGCAGTTACTCACCAGGCTTGCAAGAGACCCAGTACTTC. The chain combines TRBV6-5 with TRBJ2-5; D is undetermined. Trimming cost V 0 bases and J 2 bases, with 10 bases left between them. The length of the CDR3 is 15 residues. The germline V gene has CDR1 MNHEY and CDR2 SVGAGI.

On this clone itself: A read error may produce the germline difference seen at one junction end. The chain uses TRBV5-1 and TRBJ1-1, with unresolved D. Germline V gene data show CDR1 as SGHRS and CDR2 as YFSETQ. This CDR3 has 14 amino acids. The CDR3 region is CASSLDVQVTQAFF. The CDR3 bases are TGCGCCAGCAGCTTGGACGTCCAGGTCACTCAAGCTTTCTTT.